These 23 T cell receptor beta chains came from one sample sequenced in a study of T-cell reconstitution after alpha-beta-depleted transplantation in children. The TCRbeta library incorporated unique molecular identifiers. TCRdb processed the PCR reads anew with MiXCR; each CDR3 protein has one entry. Of some 120,000 distinct CDR3 sequences listed, roughly 23% were seen once; the top ten hold under 12%. The source material was PBMCs, mostly from graft donor cells, sampled 180 days after TCRalphabeta/CD19-depleted stem cell transplant. The receptors shown here come from a male patient between 2 and 15 years old who had a stem cell transplant for chronic granulomatous disease, so the T cells may come from the graft donor.

The rearrangement links TRBV5-1 to TRBJ2-1, with D perhaps TRBD2 (5 bases). The CDR3 sequence is 15 residues long. Between the trimmed V and J ends, which lost 1 base and 5 bases, there was a span of 13 bases. The V gene's germline CDR1 is SGHRS and CDR2 YFSETQ. The CDR3 loop is CASSLREWYDNEQFF. The CDR3 bases are TGCGCCAGCAGCTTGAGGGAGTGGTACGACAATGAGCAGTTCTTC.

The table lists this clonotype with many counts. The chain is built from TRBV6-5 and TRBJ2-1; 8 bases line up with TRBD2. After removal of 6 bases from V and 0 bases from J, the junction contained 7 bases not matched to a gene. Per the germline V gene, CDR1 is MNHEY and CDR2 is SVGAGI. The CDR3 sequence is 16 residues long. The CDR3 loop is CASRAIAGPSYNEQFF. CDR3 DNA: TGTGCCAGCAGGGCGATAGCGGGGCCCTCCTACAATGAGCAGTTCTTC.

The CDR3 DNA is TGTGCCAGCAGTTCCTGGACTAGCGGCTACTACGAGCAGTACTTC. It is translated as CASSSWTSGYYEQYF. The rearrangement joins TRBV12-3 or TRBV12-4 to TRBJ2-7, with TRBD2 matching over 10 bases. V shed 4 bases and J 3 bases; nucleotides not matched to a gene: 6. This CDR3 spans 15 amino acids.

This clonotype was counted ten times or more. The gene calls are TRBV5-1 and TRBJ1-5; TRBD1 matches at 8 bases. Germline V gene sequence: CDR1 SGHRS, CDR2 YFSETQ. The CDR3 runs 15 residues. J lost 4 bases, V lost 2 bases, and 5 bases had no gene match. The CDR3: CASSLWTGINQPQHF. The CDR3 nucleotides read TGCGCCAGCAGCTTATGGACAGGGATAAATCAGCCCCAGCATTTT.

Ten or more counts support this clonotype. The chain employs TRBV27 and TRBJ2-1, with a possible D match to TRBD2 (5 bases). CDR3 length equals 11 residues. Germline V gene sequence: CDR1 MNHEY, CDR2 SMNVEV (reference sequence). Trimming cost V 4 bases and J 7 bases, with 5 bases left between them. The CDR3 is CASSSGNEQFF. The CDR3 DNA reads TGTGCCAGCAGTTCGGGGAATGAGCAGTTCTTC.

This chain joins TRBV20-1 and TRBJ2-3; a weak D match, TRBD1 (5 bases). The germline gives CDR1 DFQATT, CDR2 SNEGSKA (reference sequence). V was trimmed by 2 bases and J by 0 bases, leaving 12 bases between them. CDR3 size: 15 residues. The CDR3 here is CSARPGRGSTDTQYF. The CDR3 DNA is TGCAGTGCTAGACCCGGTAGGGGTAGCACAGATACGCAGTATTTT.

The genes are TRBV29-1 and TRBJ2-1; D might be TRBD1 (8 bases). Looked up from germline, CDR1 is SQVTM and CDR2 is ANQGSEA. Trimming left V 3 bases short and J 9 bases short, with 21 bases between. This CDR3 is 15 amino acids long. The chain's CDR3 is CSVDRGGRGRFEQFF. The CDR3 DNA reads TGCAGCGTTGATAGGGGGGGCAGGGGGCGTTTTGAGCAGTTCTTC.

At least ten counts were recorded for this clonotype. The rearrangement links TRBV5-1 to TRBJ2-1; D may be TRBD2 (7 bases). The V end lost 1 base, the J end lost 7 bases, and 15 bases lay between the germline ends. From germline, CDR1 is SGHRS and CDR2 YFSETQ. The CDR3 contains 15 residues. CDR3 coding DNA: TGCGCCAGCAGCTTGTTAGGGGGGAGGGAAAATGAGCAGTTCTTC. This encodes CASSLLGGRENEQFF.

The chain carries TRBV29-1 and TRBJ2-5; unclear D gene. Per germline, CDR1 SQVTM and CDR2 ANQGSEA. V was pared by 7 bases and J by 2 bases, with 14 bases between. This CDR3 contains 13 residues. CDR3 DNA: TGCAGCGGGGCTCCCTTGACACAAGAGACCCAGTACTTC. As protein: CSGAPLTQETQYF. Filled out from reference TRBV29-1 and TRBJ2-5, the complete variable domain reads SAVISQKPSRDICQRGTSLTIQCQVDSQVTMMFWYRQQPGQSLTLIATANQGSEATYESGFVIDKFPISRPNLTFSTLTVSNMSPEDSSIYLCSGAPLTQETQYFGPGTRLLVL.

The rearrangement links TRBV4-1 to TRBJ1-5, with D possibly TRBD1 on 5 matching bases. This CDR3 has 17 residues. V was clipped by 1 base and J by 3 bases, with 16 bases between them. From germline, CDR1 is MGHRA and CDR2 YSYEKL. CDR3: CASSQGRGGNSNQPQHF. CDR3 sequence (DNA): TGCGCCAGCAGCCAAGGGCGGGGGGGAAATTCCAATCAGCCCCAGCATTTT.

This clonotype was detected a few times. The chain joins TRBV15 to TRBJ2-6; TRBD2 is a possible D gene (6 bases). Trimming pared 5 bases from V and 2 bases from J, leaving 10 bases between. Germline V lookup: CDR1 LNHNV, CDR2 YYDKDF (reference sequence). This CDR3 is built from 15 residues. The CDR3 coding sequence is TGTGCCACCAGCCACAGACTAGCTGGGGCCAACGTCCTGACTTTC. Protein product: CATSHRLAGANVLTF.

This clonotype was counted between two and nine times. The V gene is TRBV29-1, the J gene TRBJ2-1, with D unresolved. This CDR3 spans 17 amino acids. The V and J ends lost 1 base and 2 bases respectively, with 18 bases between them. Germline loops: CDR1 SQVTM, CDR2 ANQGSEA. CDR3 DNA sequence: TGCAGCGTTGAAGTCCGTCTCGGAAGAAAGACCTACAATGAGCAGTTCTTC. Its protein product is CSVEVRLGRKTYNEQFF.

Many counts were recorded for this clonotype. The rearrangement links TRBV20-1 to TRBJ2-1; D is perhaps TRBD1 (6 bases). V lost 6 bases and J lost 7, with 22 bases in between. CDR1 and CDR2 from the germline V gene are DFQATT and SNEGSKA (reference sequence). The CDR3 is 15 amino acids. DNA of the CDR3: TGCAGTGCGAAGCGCAGGGGCTGGATGGGGAATGAGCAGTTCTTC. Translated, it gives CSAKRRGWMGNEQFF.

This clonotype showed up many times. The chain carries TRBV12-3 or TRBV12-4 and TRBJ1-4; unclear D gene. This CDR3 spans 14 amino acids. V gave up 3 bases and J gave up 2 bases, with 7 bases separating them. Here the CDR3 reads CASSFFGTNEKLFF. CDR3 sequence (DNA): TGTGCCAGCAGTTTTTTTGGGACTAATGAAAAACTGTTTTTT.

The chain is built from TRBV12-3 or TRBV12-4 and TRBJ2-5; D is unclear. Trimming stripped 6 bases from V and 5 bases from J, with 7 bases between. The CDR3 consists of 11 residues. The CDR3 loop reads CASRTKETQYF. For the CDR3, the DNA is TGTGCCAGCAGAACGAAGGAGACCCAGTACTTC.

CDR3 coding DNA: TGTGCCAGCAGTTCCAGCGGGATAGACAATGAGCAGTTCTTC. Its protein product is CASSSSGIDNEQFF. The V gene is TRBV6-2 or TRBV6-3, the J gene TRBJ2-1; 7 nucleotides align to TRBD2. From germline, CDR1 is MNHEY and CDR2 SVGEGT. This CDR3 region has 14 residues. J lost 5 bases, V lost 4 bases, and 5 bases had no gene match.

This clonotype was seen repeatedly, ten times or more. This chain connects TRBV7-8 to TRBJ1-5; D remains unclear. The germline CDR1 and CDR2 sequences are SGHVS and FQNEAQ. This CDR3 comprises 11 residues. Trimming left V 5 bases short and J 4 bases short, with 3 bases between. CDR3 in amino acids: CASSPNQPQHF. The CDR3 DNA reads TGTGCCAGCAGCCCAAATCAGCCCCAGCATTTT.

This sequence joins TRBV12-3 or TRBV12-4 and TRBJ2-3; D is tentatively TRBD1 or TRBD2 (5 bases each). Trimming removed 3 bases from V and 0 bases from J, with 16 bases in between. The CDR3 has 17 amino acids. The CDR3 here is CASSFSPGPGSTDTQYF. In DNA, the CDR3 is TGTGCCAGCAGTTTCTCCCCGGGGCCCGGGAGCACAGATACGCAGTATTTT.

This clonotype was seen repeatedly, ten times or more. This chain joins TRBV7-3 and TRBJ2-3; 10 bases match TRBD2. The CDR3 length is 15 residues. The V gene's germline CDR1 is SGHTA and CDR2 FQGTGA. Trimming at V came to 5 bases and at J to 6 bases, leaving 8 bases not matched to a gene. The CDR3 bases are TGTGCCAGCAGCCCAGCGGGAGGGCCGGCCGATACGCAGTATTTT. This gives the protein CASSPAGGPADTQYF.

The chain has TRBV7-9 and TRBJ2-6; D not resolved. The CDR3 contains 13 residues. V was clipped by 8 bases and J by 0 bases, with 5 bases between them. Germline-derived CDR1 and CDR2 are SEHNR and FQNEAQ (reference sequence). CDR3 sequence reads: CASQISGANVLTF. DNA of the CDR3: TGTGCCAGCCAGATCTCTGGGGCCAACGTCCTGACTTTC.

This clonotype was recorded many times. This chain uses TRBV12-3 or TRBV12-4 with TRBJ2-3, with unresolved D. Trimming took 5 bases from V and 4 from J, leaving 7 bases between them. The CDR3 length is 12 residues. For the CDR3, the DNA is TGTGCCAGCAGTGCGGACGCAGATACGCAGTATTTT. Its translation: CASSADADTQYF.

The chain recombines TRBV12-3 or TRBV12-4 with TRBJ2-3; D is ambiguous. The CDR3 runs 15 residues. Between the trimmed V and J ends, which lost 2 bases and 5 bases, there was a span of 14 bases. The CDR3 bases are TGTGCCAGCAGTTTATACACGGGTGCAGTAGATACGCAGTATTTT. It specifies CASSLYTGAVDTQYF.

The chain joins TRBV5-1 to TRBJ1-2, with a tentative D call TRBD1 (5 bases). The CDR3 is made up of 15 amino acids. Trimming left V 0 bases short and J 4 bases short, with 13 bases between. Germline lookup yields CDR1 SGHRS and CDR2 YFSETQ. This chain's CDR3 is CASSLVAGTGYGYTF. The DNA for the CDR3 is TGCGCCAGCAGCTTGGTTGCAGGGACGGGCTATGGCTACACCTTC.